This TCR beta chain was identified in a study of T cells in Graves' hyperthyroidism and ophthalmopathy. Germline V gene sequence: CDR1 MRHNA, CDR2 SNTAGT. CDR3 length: 19 residues. The J segment lost 0 bases and the V segment lost 6 bases, leaving 18 bases of the junction unmatched. Ten or more counts support this clonotype. What was amplified from RNA transcripts were TCR beta CDR3 regions. HTBI primers were used for first-round RT-PCR of the TCR CDR3. TCRdb recomputed calls from the multiplex PCR reads with MiXCR, one row per CDR3 protein. The top ten clones hold about 4% of a sample with some 350,000 distinct CDR3 sequences, about a fifth of them seen once.

Sequencing input: blood. This TCR was sampled from a woman aged 18 to 35 with Graves' hyperthyroidism. The gene calls are TRBV6-4 and TRBJ1-1, with TRBD1 matching over 8 bases. The CDR3 sequence: CASRPRDRSLERLNTEAFF. In DNA, the CDR3 is TGTGCCAGCAGACCCCGGGACAGGTCACTGGAAAGATTGAACACTGAAGCTTTCTTT.